This T cell receptor (beta chain) was profiled in a study of shared clonotypes between healthy human individuals (dated by TCRdb to the early 2020s). Study-wide context: Two women and three men aged 18 to 49 years were included in the cohort. Per donor, three plates each were used for CD4 naive and CD4 memory, two for CD8 naive, and one for CD8 memory. To estimate repertoire size and how much clonotype sharing occurs between individuals, the study deeply sequenced the blood TCR repertoires of about five healthy adults. Libraries were prepared and TCR repertoires were sequenced by different laboratories using diverse techniques, in order to increase sequencing depth and limit assay-specific biases. Leukapheresis yielded between about 0.85 and 10 billion PBMCs per donor. Study-wide findings and limitations: Because the study included a small number of donors, the genetic and exposure-history diversity represented was limited. Pairwise subsampling led to the expectation that sequencing depth would affect the degree of clonotype sharing among donors. Sampling was limited to blood, and TCR repertoires in tissue likely differ from TCR repertoires in blood. Higher generation probabilities were observed for clonotypes shared by all four sorted-subset donors than for non-shared clonotypes. Estimated clonotype richness was generally larger for naive than for memory subsets. Even with the large sequencing depth, rarefaction of the sorted-subset datasets indicated that sequencing was incomplete. Sharing across a few donors was observed for roughly 5% of naive CD4, less than 4% of naive CD8, roughly 2.3% of memory CD4, and about 0.38% of memory CD8 clonotypes.

About this clone itself: Its antigen is unknown. The input lacks base qualities; no much larger clone sits a single base away.

The CDR3 contains 16 residues, cysteine and phenylalanine counted. Of the read, only the CDR3 DNA is kept; its 48 bases are in frame from base 1. The junction shows trimming of 0 bases on V and 2 bases on J, plus 14 bases between the germline ends. The germline V gene (reference sequence) supplies CDR1 MNHEY and CDR2 SMNVEV. For the CD8 naive samples, CD45RO-negative cells were positively selected for CCR7, yielding a CD45RA+CCR7+ population from which TemRA cells were excluded. The donors were healthy, HIV-negative adults who had no recently reported acute infections or vaccinations. Only Caucasian adults living in Nashville, Tennessee, USA were represented among the donors. After blood collection by leukapheresis, PBMCs were isolated using Ficoll-Histopaque density gradient centrifugation and then cryopreserved in the vapor phase of liquid nitrogen. Purity and quantity of every magnetically sorted T cell population were checked by analytical flow cytometry. Genomic DNA was isolated from each sorted fraction and quantified by UV absorbance on a Nanodrop 2000c.

Using the deep immunoSEQ assay, TCR CDR3 regions were amplified from genomic DNA by multiplex PCR. For each cell subset, the extracted genomic DNA was distributed evenly across all wells of several immunoSEQ 96-well plates, and each plate served as one replicate. Each replicate PCR for sorted subsets received 150 to 250 ng genomic DNA, equal to about 30,000 T cell genomes. Purified libraries were quantified with a Qubit 3.0 fluorometer, sized on a Bioanalyzer 2100, and re-quantified with the KAPA Library Quantification kit. Every immunoSEQ 96-well plate was sequenced on a dedicated single-read 150-cycle Illumina NextSeq 550 flow cell. Turning to the authors' computational methods: Because the immunoSEQ output included only junctional sequences and no quality scores, the filtering could not be the same as the filtering used for full-length reads. Sequences were annotated with PyIR, a Python wrapper for IgBLAST v1.9, using IMGT germline references to assign V/J genes and CDR3. Reads with weak V/J assignments (E-value above 1e-6), missing CDR3, stop codons, out-of-frame junctions, or ambiguous translated residues were removed. V3J clonotypes were defined by identical inferred V gene, J gene, and CDR3 amino acid sequence. Percentage overlap between repertoires was calculated by dividing the number of shared unique clonotypes by the size of the smaller repertoire. RTK rarefaction, the Chao1 estimator, and Recon v2.1 estimates of unobserved clonotypes were used to assess repertoire richness. OLGA was used to compute generation probabilities for all TCRbeta clonotypes that the gDNA method yielded from a handful of donors. TCRdb took over this immuneACCESS table, retaining in-frame rearrangements with V and J assigned. Such tables are incomplete; in checked studies, under half of the missing clones stem from an unresolved V gene, and the remainder is unexplained. Clone size and the V and J calls come from that table; the DNA yielded D and trimming. In all, the sample holds millions of clones, and roughly 91% of those were seen once. More than 1.5% of the sample comes from the top ten.

Source material: naive CD8+ T cells from PBMCs. The cell subset or site label for this specimen denotes: CD45RA+CCR7+. This chain is built from TRBV27 and TRBJ2-7, with no reliable assignment of the D segment. The TCR originated in a man younger than 35 in good health. Some clones in this sample may be carry-over from other donors' samples. The DNA reads as follows: TGTGCCAGCAGTTTATCAGGTTCCGCGGCCACCTACGAGCAGTACTTC. Its translation is CASSLSGSAATYEQYF.